The 27 T cell receptor beta chains below were found in one sample sequenced in a study of T cells in Graves' hyperthyroidism and ophthalmopathy. What was amplified from RNA transcripts were TCR beta CDR3 regions. When the TCR CDR3 underwent first-round RT-PCR, the HTBI primer set was used. TCRdb re-called the multiplex PCR reads with MiXCR, one entry per CDR3 protein. The sample has 410,000 or so distinct CDR3 sequences; roughly 14% are singletons. The specimen was blood. Receptor source: a man between 18 and 35 years old with Graves' ophthalmopathy.

The gene calls are TRBV6-5 and TRBJ2-7; possibly TRBD2 for D (5 bases). The CDR3 is 15 residues long. Germline loops: CDR1 MNHEY, CDR2 SVGAGI. Trimming left V 2 bases short and J 0 bases short, with 11 bases between. The CDR3 sequence: CASSYEGASSYEQYF. CDR3 in DNA: TGTGCCAGCAGTTACGAGGGAGCGAGCTCCTACGAGCAGTACTTC.

This clonotype came up many times. The gene calls are TRBV4-1 and TRBJ2-1; D unresolved. CDR1 MGHRA and CDR2 YSYEKL come from the germline V gene. This CDR3 contains 12 residues. V lost 1 base, J lost 8 bases, and 6 bases lay in between. The CDR3 DNA follows: TGCGCCAGCAGCCAAGGGCCCGATGAGCAGTTCTTC. Translating it yields CASSQGPDEQFF.

This clonotype has ten or more counts. CDR3 sequence: CASTTGIYNEQFF. The CDR3 DNA reads TGTGCCAGCACGACAGGGATATACAATGAGCAGTTCTTC. The V and J genes are TRBV6-2 or TRBV6-3 and TRBJ2-1, with 7 bases identical to TRBD1. Germline CDR1 MNHEY, CDR2 SVGEGT. The CDR3 loop spans 13 amino acids. J was trimmed by 4 bases and V by 7 bases; bases with no gene match: 4.

This rearrangement joins TRBV27 to TRBJ1-2, with D uncertain. The V gene lost 4 bases and the J gene lost 5 bases, with 14 bases spanning the gap. The CDR3 contains 14 residues. Germline loops: CDR1 MNHEY, CDR2 SMNVEV (reference sequence). CDR3 region: CASSSQRPSYGYTF. The CDR3 nucleotides are TGTGCCAGCAGTTCTCAGAGACCCAGTTATGGCTACACCTTC.

On this clonotype itself: A junction boundary mismatches the germline segment, possibly from a read error. V is TRBV4-1 and J is TRBJ1-1; no definite D call. The germline V gene encodes CDR1 MGHRA and CDR2 YSYEKL. CDR3 length equals 14 residues. CDR3 in amino acids: CANSQDQESTEAFF. The CDR3 DNA follows: TGCGCCAACAGCCAAGATCAGGAGAGCACTGAAGCTTTCTTT.

The chain carries TRBV19 and TRBJ1-5; D ambiguous. Germline CDR1 and CDR2: LNHDA and SQIVND (reference sequence). The length of the CDR3 is 17 residues. V was trimmed by 2 bases and J by 4 bases, leaving 18 bases between them. The CDR3 loop is CASSILDGSIWNQPQHF. CDR3 nucleotide sequence: TGTGCCAGTAGTATATTGGACGGGTCTATATGGAATCAGCCCCAGCATTTT.

CDR3 bases: TGTGCCACCAGTGATTTCGGGGCAAATCAGCCCCAGCATTTT. Translation gives CATSDFGANQPQHF. The rearrangement links TRBV24-1 to TRBJ1-5; perhaps TRBD1 as D (5 bases). The CDR3 spans 14 residues. V lost 1 base, J lost 4 bases, and 7 bases lay in between. Germline values: CDR1 KGHDR, CDR2 SFDVKD.

The chain has TRBV27 and TRBJ2-7, with D perhaps matching TRBD1 or TRBD2 (5 bases each). Germline values: CDR1 MNHEY, CDR2 SMNVEV (reference sequence). V shed 8 bases and J shed 6 bases, with 17 bases lying between them. The CDR3 runs to 13 residues. CDR3 in amino acids: CASRLHGTPEQYF. The CDR3, as DNA: TGTGCCAGCCGCCTGCACGGGACCCCCGAGCAGTACTTC.

The chain is built from TRBV6-5 and TRBJ2-7; perhaps D is TRBD1 or TRBD2 (5 bases each). The CDR3 spans 15 residues. Per the germline V gene, CDR1 is MNHEY and CDR2 is SVGAGI. Trimming pared 0 bases from V and 4 bases from J, leaving 13 bases between. CDR3 coding DNA: TGTGCCAGCAGTTACTCGCAGGGAGTGGGGTACGAGCAGTACTTC. As protein: CASSYSQGVGYEQYF.

At least ten counts were recorded for this clonotype. The rearrangement links TRBV12-3 or TRBV12-4 to TRBJ1-6; perhaps TRBD1 as D (6 bases). This CDR3 spans 15 amino acids. Trimming removed 6 bases from V and 1 base from J, with 10 bases in between. CDR3 protein: CASSNQGSYNSPLHF. The CDR3 DNA sequence: TGTGCCAGCAGCAACCAGGGGTCCTATAATTCACCCCTCCACTTT.

This clonotype has just a few counts. The rearrangement links TRBV27 to TRBJ1-1; a weak D match, TRBD1 (6 bases). The germline V gene has CDR1 MNHEY and CDR2 SMNVEV (reference sequence). Trimming took 5 bases from V and 3 from J, leaving 13 bases between them. CDR3 length: 14 residues. The CDR3 spells CASSKQGGDTEAFF. The CDR3 coding sequence is TGTGCCAGCAGTAAACAGGGCGGGGACACTGAAGCTTTCTTT.

This clonotype was counted a few times. The chain employs TRBV7-9 and TRBJ2-7; 8 positions agree with TRBD1. Unmatched junction bases numbered 10, after V lost 1 base and J lost 5 bases. The CDR3 sequence is 16 residues long. The germline V gene has CDR1 SEHNR and CDR2 FQNEAQ (reference sequence). The CDR3 DNA sequence: TGTGCCAGCAGCTTAGTCAGGGGGCTTTTTACGGACGAGCAGTACTTC. It specifies CASSLVRGLFTDEQYF.

This clonotype showed up many times. This sequence joins TRBV11-2 and TRBJ2-3; 10 positions match TRBD1. The junction had 8 bases not matched to a gene; V was cut back by 4 bases and J by 4 bases. Germline CDR1 is SGHAT and CDR2 is FQNNGV. This CDR3 has 16 residues. CDR3 coding DNA: TGTGCCAGCAGCTCGTTCCCCGGGACAGGGGCAGATACGCAGTATTTT. Translated, it gives CASSSFPGTGADTQYF.

Only a few counts were recorded for this clonotype. The chain links TRBV30 to TRBJ1-4; a weak D match, TRBD1 (5 bases). Germline V gene data show CDR1 as GTSNPN and CDR2 as SVGIG (reference sequence). There are 11 residues in the CDR3. The V and J ends lost 4 bases and 8 bases respectively, with 8 bases between them. This CDR3 is CAWTEGEKLFF. The CDR3 DNA is TGTGCCTGGACCGAGGGGGAAAAACTGTTTTTT. Full variable domain (rest looked up from reference TRBV30 and TRBJ1-4): SQTIHQWPATLVQPVGSPLSLECTVEGTSNPNLYWYRQAAGRGLQLLFYSVGIGQISSEVPQNLSASRPQDRQFILSSKKLLLSDSGFYLCAWTEGEKLFFGSGTQLSVL.

The table lists this clonotype with a few counts. This chain uses TRBV20-1 with TRBJ1-4; unclear D gene. The CDR3 contains 14 residues. Germline V lookup: CDR1 DFQATT, CDR2 SNEGSKA (reference sequence). Trimming removed 1 base from V and 6 bases from J, with 12 bases in between. In nucleotides, the CDR3 is TGCAGTGCTAGAGTAAAAAACTATGATGAAAAACTGTTTTTT. Translated, it gives CSARVKNYDEKLFF.

This clonotype has ten or more counts. The V and J genes are TRBV5-1 and TRBJ1-4, with D unclear. The CDR3 contains 16 residues. Trimming shortened V by 0 bases and J by 6 bases, and 15 bases separated the two germline ends. Per the germline V gene, CDR1 is SGHRS and CDR2 is YFSETQ. In nucleotides, the CDR3 is TGCGCCAGCAGCTTGGGGCCCGAAGGTAGTTATGAAAAACTGTTTTTT. Translating gives CASSLGPEGSYEKLFF. Filled out from reference TRBV5-1 and TRBJ1-4, the complete variable domain reads KAGVTQTPRYLIKTRGQQVTLSCSPISGHRSVSWYQQTPGQGLQFLFEYFSETQRNKGNFPGRFSGRQFSNSRSEMNVSTLELGDSALYLCASSLGPEGSYEKLFFGSGTQLSVL.

The sample holds many counts of this clonotype. This rearrangement joins TRBV6-1 to TRBJ1-5; no reliable D call. The length of the CDR3 is 14 residues. Germline-derived CDR1 and CDR2 are MNHNS and SASEGT. Between the trimmed V and J ends, which lost 5 bases and 3 bases, there was a span of 11 bases. CDR3 in DNA: TGTGCCAGCAGTTCCCAGGATACCAATCAGCCCCAGCATTTT. It translates to CASSSQDTNQPQHF.

This clonotype was picked up many times. V is TRBV2 and J is TRBJ2-3; D not resolved. The CDR3 sequence is 14 residues long. Germline V lookup: CDR1 SNHLY, CDR2 FYNNEI. Trimming stripped 0 bases from V and 4 bases from J, with 8 bases between. CDR3 coding DNA: TGTGCCAGCAGTGAAGCTAGGGCCCCAGATACGCAGTATTTT. It yields the protein CASSEARAPDTQYF.

Many counts were recorded for this clonotype. V usage is TRBV19 and J usage is TRBJ1-5; 12 nucleotides match TRBD1. The J segment lost 6 bases and the V segment lost 5 bases, leaving 2 bases of the junction unmatched. CDR3 length equals 14 residues. The germline CDR1 and CDR2 sequences are LNHDA and SQIVND (reference sequence). CDR3: CASSGTGGFQPQHF. In DNA form, the CDR3 reads TGTGCCAGTAGTGGGACAGGGGGCTTTCAGCCCCAGCATTTT.

This clonotype occurred many times. V is TRBV20-1 and J is TRBJ2-6, with D hard to call. The length of the CDR3 is 14 residues. Germline CDR1 reads DFQATT; CDR2 reads SNEGSKA (reference sequence). V gave up 5 bases and J gave up 0 bases, with 8 bases separating them. CDR3 in amino acids: CSASDLSGANVLTF. In DNA, the CDR3 is TGCAGTGCTTCGGACCTCTCTGGGGCCAACGTCCTGACTTTC.

In its sample, this clonotype was seen a few times. The gene calls are TRBV19 and TRBJ1-4; the D gene is possibly TRBD1 (5 bases). The germline CDR1 and CDR2 sequences are LNHDA and SQIVND (reference sequence). This CDR3 comprises 15 residues. V was clipped by 6 bases and J by 4 bases, with 15 bases between them. The CDR3 DNA follows: TGTGCCAGTAGCCCTCCACGGCAGGGTAATGAAAAACTGTTTTTT. This translates into CASSPPRQGNEKLFF.

This clonotype was seen at least ten times. The V gene is TRBV11-1, the J gene TRBJ2-1; TRBD1 matches at 7 bases. The CDR3 length is 15 residues. V trimming: 5 bases; J trimming: 1 base; junction bases outside the gene matches: 5. Germline CDR1 reads SGHAT; CDR2 reads FQDESV (reference sequence). CDR3 in DNA: TGTGCCAGCAGCGAAAGGACAGGTTCCTACAATGAGCAGTTCTTC. It encodes CASSERTGSYNEQFF.

This clonotype was counted between two and nine times. The chain has TRBV12-3 or TRBV12-4 and TRBJ1-6; possible D gene TRBD1, 5 bases. V gave up 4 bases and J gave up 8 bases, with 9 bases separating them. This CDR3 is 13 amino acids long. CDR3 sequence reads: CASSWGTHSPLHF. The DNA for the CDR3 is TGTGCCAGCAGTTGGGGGACCCATTCACCCCTCCACTTT.

The rearrangement links TRBV29-1 to TRBJ1-1, with D hard to call. Germline loops: CDR1 SQVTM, CDR2 ANQGSEA. V lost 8 bases and J lost 1, with 20 bases in between. CDR3 length: 15 amino acids. The CDR3 coding sequence is TGCAGCACTGACCGCGGTGGCCGCGAGAACACTGAAGCTTTCTTT. It translates to CSTDRGGRENTEAFF. Full variable domain (missing parts from reference TRBV29-1 and TRBJ1-1): SAVISQKPSRDICQRGTSLTIQCQVDSQVTMMFWYRQQPGQSLTLIATANQGSEATYESGFVIDKFPISRPNLTFSTLTVSNMSPEDSSIYLCSTDRGGRENTEAFFGQGTRLTVV.

Ten or more counts support this clonotype. This sequence joins TRBV5-1 and TRBJ2-7, with a weak D call TRBD2 (6 bases). Germline V gene lookup returns CDR1 SGHRS and CDR2 YFSETQ. CDR3 size: 15 residues. The ends were cut back, 2 bases at V and 5 bases at J, with 17 bases in the middle. The CDR3 loop is CASSFPTSGGDEQYF. The CDR3, as DNA: TGCGCCAGCAGCTTCCCCACCTCTGGCGGGGACGAGCAGTACTTC.

This clonotype was counted at least ten times. This chain connects TRBV12-3 or TRBV12-4 to TRBJ2-3; D is ambiguous. V shed 3 bases and J shed 6 bases, with 16 bases lying between them. The CDR3 is made up of 15 amino acids. The CDR3 DNA follows: TGTGCCAGCAGTTTTATCCCAGATCCGGTGGATACGCAGTATTTT. This codes for CASSFIPDPVDTQYF.

The chain couples TRBV4-1 to TRBJ1-1; D is undetermined. Germline CDR1 is MGHRA and CDR2 is YSYEKL. V was clipped by 5 bases and J by 5 bases, with 12 bases between them. This CDR3 is 13 amino acids long. The CDR3 here is CASSGGLGTEAFF. In DNA form, the CDR3 reads TGCGCCAGCAGCGGTGGGTTGGGAACTGAAGCTTTCTTT.